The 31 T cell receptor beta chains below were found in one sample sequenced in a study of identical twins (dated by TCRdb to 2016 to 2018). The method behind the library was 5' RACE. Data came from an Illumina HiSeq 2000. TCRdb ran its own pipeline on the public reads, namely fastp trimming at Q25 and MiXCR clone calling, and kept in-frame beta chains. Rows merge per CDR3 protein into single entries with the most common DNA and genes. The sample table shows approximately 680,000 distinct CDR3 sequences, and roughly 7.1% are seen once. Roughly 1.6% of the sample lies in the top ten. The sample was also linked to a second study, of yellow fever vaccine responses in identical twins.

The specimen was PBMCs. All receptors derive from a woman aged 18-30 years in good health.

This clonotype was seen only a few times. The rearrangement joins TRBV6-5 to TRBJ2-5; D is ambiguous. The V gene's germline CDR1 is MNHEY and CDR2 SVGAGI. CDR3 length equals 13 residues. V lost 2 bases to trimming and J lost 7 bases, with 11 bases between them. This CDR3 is CASSYASSRTQYF. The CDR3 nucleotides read TGTGCCAGCAGTTACGCATCCAGCCGGACCCAGTACTTC.

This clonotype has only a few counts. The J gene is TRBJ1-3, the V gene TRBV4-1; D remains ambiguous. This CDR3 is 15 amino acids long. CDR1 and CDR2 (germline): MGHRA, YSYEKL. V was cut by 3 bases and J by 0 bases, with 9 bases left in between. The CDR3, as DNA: TGCGCCAGCAGCCAGGGCCACCTCTCTGGAAACACCATATATTTT. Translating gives CASSQGHLSGNTIYF.

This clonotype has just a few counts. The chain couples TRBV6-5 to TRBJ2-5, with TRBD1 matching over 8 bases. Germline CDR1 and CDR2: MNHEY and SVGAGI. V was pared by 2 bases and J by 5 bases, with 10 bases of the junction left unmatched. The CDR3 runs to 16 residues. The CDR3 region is CASSYPDREKGETQYF. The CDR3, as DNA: TGTGCCAGCAGTTACCCGGACAGGGAGAAAGGGGAGACCCAGTACTTC.

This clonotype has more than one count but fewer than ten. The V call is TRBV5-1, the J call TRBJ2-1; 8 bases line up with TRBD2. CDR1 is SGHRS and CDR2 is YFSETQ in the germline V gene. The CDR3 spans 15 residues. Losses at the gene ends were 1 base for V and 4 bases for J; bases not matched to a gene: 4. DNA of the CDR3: TGCGCCAGCAGCTTGACACTAGCGGATTACAATGAGCAGTTCTTC. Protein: CASSLTLADYNEQFF.

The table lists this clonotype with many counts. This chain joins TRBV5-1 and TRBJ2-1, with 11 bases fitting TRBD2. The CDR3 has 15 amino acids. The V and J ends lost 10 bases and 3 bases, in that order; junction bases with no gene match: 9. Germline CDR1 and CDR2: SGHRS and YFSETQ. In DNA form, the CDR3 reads TGCGCCTGTCGGACTAGCGGGTCAATCTACAATGAGCAGTTCTTC. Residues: CACRTSGSIYNEQFF.

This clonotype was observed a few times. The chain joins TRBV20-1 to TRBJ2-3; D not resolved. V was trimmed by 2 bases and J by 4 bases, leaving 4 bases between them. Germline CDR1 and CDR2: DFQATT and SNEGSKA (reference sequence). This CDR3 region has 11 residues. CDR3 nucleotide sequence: TGCAGTGCTAGAAAGGCAGATACGCAGTATTTT. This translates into CSARKADTQYF.

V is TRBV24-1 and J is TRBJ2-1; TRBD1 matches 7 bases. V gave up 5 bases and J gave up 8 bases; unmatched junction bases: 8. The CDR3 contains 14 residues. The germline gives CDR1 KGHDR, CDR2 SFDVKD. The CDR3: CATSADRVPYEQFF. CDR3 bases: TGTGCCACCAGTGCCGACAGGGTCCCCTATGAGCAGTTCTTC.

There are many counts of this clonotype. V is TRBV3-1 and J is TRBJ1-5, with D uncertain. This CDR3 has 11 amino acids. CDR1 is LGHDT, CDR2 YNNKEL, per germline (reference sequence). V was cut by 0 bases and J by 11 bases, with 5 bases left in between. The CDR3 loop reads CASSQDGAQHF. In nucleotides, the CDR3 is TGTGCCAGCAGCCAAGATGGAGCCCAGCATTTT.

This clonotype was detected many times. Here the CDR3 DNA reads TGCGCCAGCAGGGAGGGCAGTGCGAACACTGAAGCTTTCTTT. Protein sequence: CASREGSANTEAFF. The chain employs TRBV5-1 and TRBJ1-1; D call uncertain. The germline V gene encodes CDR1 SGHRS and CDR2 YFSETQ. The CDR3 extends over 14 amino acids. V was cut by 5 bases and J by 1 base, with 12 bases left in between.

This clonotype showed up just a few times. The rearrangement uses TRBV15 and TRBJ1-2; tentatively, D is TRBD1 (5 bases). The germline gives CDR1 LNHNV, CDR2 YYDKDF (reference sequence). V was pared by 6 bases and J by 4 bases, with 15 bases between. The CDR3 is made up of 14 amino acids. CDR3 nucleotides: TGTGCCACCAGTAGGGGCGCGGGGGTCTATGGCTACACCTTC. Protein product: CATSRGAGVYGYTF.

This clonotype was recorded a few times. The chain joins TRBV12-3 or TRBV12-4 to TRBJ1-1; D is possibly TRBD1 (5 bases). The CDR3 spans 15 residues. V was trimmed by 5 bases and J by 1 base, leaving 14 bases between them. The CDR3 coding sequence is TGTGCCAGCAGTCCCGGGCCCGACAGGAACACTGAAGCTTTCTTT. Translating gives CASSPGPDRNTEAFF.

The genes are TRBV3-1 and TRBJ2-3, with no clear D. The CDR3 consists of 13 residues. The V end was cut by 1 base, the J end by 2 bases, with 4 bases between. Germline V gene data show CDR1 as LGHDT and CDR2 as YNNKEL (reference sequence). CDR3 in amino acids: CASSQGYTDTQYF. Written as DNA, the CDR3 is TGTGCCAGCAGCCAAGGCTACACAGATACGCAGTATTTT.

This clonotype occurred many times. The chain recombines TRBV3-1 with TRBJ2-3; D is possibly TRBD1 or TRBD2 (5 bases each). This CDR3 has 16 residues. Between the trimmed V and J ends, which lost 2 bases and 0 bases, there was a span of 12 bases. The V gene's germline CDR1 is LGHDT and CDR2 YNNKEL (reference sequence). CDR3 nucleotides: TGTGCCAGCAGCCAATTTGAGGGGTCTAGCACAGATACGCAGTATTTT. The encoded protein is CASSQFEGSSTDTQYF.

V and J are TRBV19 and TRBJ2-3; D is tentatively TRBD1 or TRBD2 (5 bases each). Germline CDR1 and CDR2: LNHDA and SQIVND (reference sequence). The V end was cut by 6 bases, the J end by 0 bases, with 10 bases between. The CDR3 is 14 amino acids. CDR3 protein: CASSGAFSTDTQYF. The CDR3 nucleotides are TGTGCCAGTAGCGGGGCCTTTAGCACAGATACGCAGTATTTT.

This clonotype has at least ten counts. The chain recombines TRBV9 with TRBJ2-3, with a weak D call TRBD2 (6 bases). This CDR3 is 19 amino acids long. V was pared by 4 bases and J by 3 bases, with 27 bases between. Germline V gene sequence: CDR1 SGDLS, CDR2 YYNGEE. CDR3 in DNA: TGTGCCAGCAGCACACAAAAAGGGACTGTAGGCATCCAAACAGATACGCAGTATTTT. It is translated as CASSTQKGTVGIQTDTQYF.

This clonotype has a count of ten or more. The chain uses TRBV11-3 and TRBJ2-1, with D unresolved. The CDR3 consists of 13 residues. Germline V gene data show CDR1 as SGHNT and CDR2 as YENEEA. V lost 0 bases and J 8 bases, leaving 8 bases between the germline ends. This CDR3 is CASSLELADEQFF. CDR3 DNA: TGTGCCAGCAGCTTAGAATTAGCAGATGAGCAGTTCTTC.

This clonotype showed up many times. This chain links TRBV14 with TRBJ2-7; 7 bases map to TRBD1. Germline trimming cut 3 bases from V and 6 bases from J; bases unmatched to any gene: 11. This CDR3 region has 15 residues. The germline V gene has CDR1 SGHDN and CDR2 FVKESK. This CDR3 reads CASSQLDRVSGEQYF. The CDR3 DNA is TGTGCCAGCAGCCAGCTAGACAGGGTCAGCGGCGAGCAGTACTTC. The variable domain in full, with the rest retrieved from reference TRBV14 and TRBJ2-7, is EAGVTQFPSHSVIEKGQTVTLRCDPISGHDNLYWYRRVMGKEIKFLLHFVKESKQDESGMPNNRFLAERTGGTYSTLKVQPAELEDSGVYFCASSQLDRVSGEQYFGPGTRLTVT.

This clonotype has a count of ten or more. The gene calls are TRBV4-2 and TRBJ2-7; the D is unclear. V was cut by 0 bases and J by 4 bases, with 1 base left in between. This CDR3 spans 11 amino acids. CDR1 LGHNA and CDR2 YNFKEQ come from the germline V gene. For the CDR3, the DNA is TGTGCCAGCAGCCAAGAATACGAGCAGTACTTC. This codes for CASSQEYEQYF.

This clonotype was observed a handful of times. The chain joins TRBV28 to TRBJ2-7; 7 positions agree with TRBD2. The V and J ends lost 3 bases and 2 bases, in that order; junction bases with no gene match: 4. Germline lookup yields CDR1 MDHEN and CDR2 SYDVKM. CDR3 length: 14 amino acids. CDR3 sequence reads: CASSFGRGTYEQYF. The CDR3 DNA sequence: TGTGCCAGCAGTTTCGGGCGGGGGACCTACGAGCAGTACTTC.

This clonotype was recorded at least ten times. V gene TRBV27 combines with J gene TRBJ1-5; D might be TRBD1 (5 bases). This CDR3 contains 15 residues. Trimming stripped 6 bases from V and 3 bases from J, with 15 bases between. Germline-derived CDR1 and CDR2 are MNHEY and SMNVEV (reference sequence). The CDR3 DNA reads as TGTGCCAGCAGCTCCGGGACGGGAGTCAATCAGCCCCAGCATTTT. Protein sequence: CASSSGTGVNQPQHF.

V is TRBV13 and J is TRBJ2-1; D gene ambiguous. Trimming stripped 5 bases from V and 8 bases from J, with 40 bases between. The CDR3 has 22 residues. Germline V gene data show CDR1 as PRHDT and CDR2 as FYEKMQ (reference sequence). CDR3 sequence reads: CASSPPPYDPPRLLVAMDEQFF. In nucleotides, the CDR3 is TGTGCCAGCAGCCCCCCCCCTTACGATCCCCCGAGACTTCTTGTCGCTATGGATGAGCAGTTCTTC.

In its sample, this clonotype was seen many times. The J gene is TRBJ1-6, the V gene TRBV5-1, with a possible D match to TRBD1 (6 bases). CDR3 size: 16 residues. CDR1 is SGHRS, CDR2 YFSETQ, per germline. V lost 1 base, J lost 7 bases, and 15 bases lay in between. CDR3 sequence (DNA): TGCGCCAGCAGCTTGCGTTGGACGGACAGAAATTCACCCCTCCACTTT. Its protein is CASSLRWTDRNSPLHF.

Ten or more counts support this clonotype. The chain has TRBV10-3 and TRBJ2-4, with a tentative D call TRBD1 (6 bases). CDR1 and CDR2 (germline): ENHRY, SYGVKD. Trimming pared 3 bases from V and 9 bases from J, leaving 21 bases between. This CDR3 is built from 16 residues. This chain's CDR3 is CAISDPDRTPDGIQYF. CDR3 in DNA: TGTGCCATCAGTGACCCCGACAGGACGCCTGACGGCATTCAGTACTTC.

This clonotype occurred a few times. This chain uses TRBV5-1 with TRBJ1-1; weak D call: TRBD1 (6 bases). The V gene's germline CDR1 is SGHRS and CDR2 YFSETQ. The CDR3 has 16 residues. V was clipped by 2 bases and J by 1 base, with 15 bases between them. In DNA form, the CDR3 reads TGCGCCAGCAGCTTTACACAGGGACGAGAGAACACTGAAGCTTTCTTT. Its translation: CASSFTQGRENTEAFF.

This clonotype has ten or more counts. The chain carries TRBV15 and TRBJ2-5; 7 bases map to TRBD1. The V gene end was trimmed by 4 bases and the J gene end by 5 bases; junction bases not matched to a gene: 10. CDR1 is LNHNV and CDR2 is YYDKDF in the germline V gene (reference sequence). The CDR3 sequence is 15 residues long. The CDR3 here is CATSTTGPLRETQYF. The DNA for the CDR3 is TGTGCCACCAGCACGACAGGGCCCCTACGTGAGACCCAGTACTTC.

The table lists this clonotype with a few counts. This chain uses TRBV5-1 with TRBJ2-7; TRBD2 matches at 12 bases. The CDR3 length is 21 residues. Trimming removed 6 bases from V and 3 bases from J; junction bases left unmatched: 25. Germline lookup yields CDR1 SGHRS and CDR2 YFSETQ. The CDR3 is CASNPGRGEGLAGIPSYEQYF. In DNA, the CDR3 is TGCGCCAGCAACCCGGGGAGGGGGGAAGGACTAGCGGGAATTCCTAGCTACGAGCAGTACTTC.

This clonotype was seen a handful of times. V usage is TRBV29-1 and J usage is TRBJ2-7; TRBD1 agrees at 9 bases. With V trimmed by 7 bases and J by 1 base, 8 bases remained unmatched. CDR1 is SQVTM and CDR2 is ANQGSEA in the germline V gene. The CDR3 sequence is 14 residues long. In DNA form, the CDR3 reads TGCAGCGCGCTACGACAGGGGGGTTCCTACGAGCAGTACTTC. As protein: CSALRQGGSYEQYF.

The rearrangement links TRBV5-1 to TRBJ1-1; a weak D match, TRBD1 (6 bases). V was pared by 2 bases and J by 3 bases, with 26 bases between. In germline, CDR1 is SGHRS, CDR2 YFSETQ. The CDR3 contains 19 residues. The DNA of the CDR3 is TGCGCCAGCAGCTTACTACCCCCCCTTAAAAGAGGGGGAGACACTGAAGCTTTCTTT. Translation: CASSLLPPLKRGGDTEAFF.

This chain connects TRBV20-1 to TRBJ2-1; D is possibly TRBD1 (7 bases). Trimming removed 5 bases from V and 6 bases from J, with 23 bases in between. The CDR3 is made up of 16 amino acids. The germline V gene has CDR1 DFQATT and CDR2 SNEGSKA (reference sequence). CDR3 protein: CSAARPGQEGSNEQFF. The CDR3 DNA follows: TGCAGTGCTGCGAGGCCCGGACAGGAGGGAAGCAATGAGCAGTTCTTC.

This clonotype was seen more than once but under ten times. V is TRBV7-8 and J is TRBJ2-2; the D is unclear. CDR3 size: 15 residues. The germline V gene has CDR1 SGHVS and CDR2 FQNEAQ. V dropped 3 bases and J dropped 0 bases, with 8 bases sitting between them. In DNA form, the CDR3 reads TGTGCCAGCAGCTTCGGACCCGCGAACACCGGGGAGCTGTTTTTT. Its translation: CASSFGPANTGELFF.

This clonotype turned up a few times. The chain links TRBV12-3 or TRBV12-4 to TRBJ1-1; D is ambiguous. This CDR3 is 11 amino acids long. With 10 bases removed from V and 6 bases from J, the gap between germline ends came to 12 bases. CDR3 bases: TGTGCCACCTGGTGGTCGGCTGAAGCTTTCTTT. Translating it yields CATWWSAEAFF.